This T cell receptor (gamma chain) was sequenced in a study of Vδ1+ human thymocytes. Sequences come from RNA converted to cDNA by reverse transcription. Multiplex PCR used pooled V-gene forward primers and a constant-region reverse primer to amplify CDR3s. TCRdb reprocessed the multiplex PCR reads through CATT. The table has 25,000 to 35,000 gamma-chain clones, over 15% seen once. CDR1 and CDR2 (germline): VINAFY, YDVSNSKD. The CDR3 contains 13 residues. Trimming cost V 5 bases and J 4 bases; bases outside gene matches: 8. With respect to this clone: Its antigen remains unknown.

Study-wide points: Unexpected Vdelta2 sequences could cause misinterpretation of bulk repertoire data. Highly polyclonal TRG and TRD repertoires with Gaussian CDR3 length distributions appeared in thymus. Many TRG clonotypes were shared between donors; TRD repertoires were essentially private. Around 20% of thymic delta-chain sequences were Vdelta2, with few Vdelta3, unlike blood Vdelta1+ controls.

The chain uses TRGV5 and TRGJ1 or TRGJ2. The sequencing input was Vdelta1+ gamma-delta thymocytes from the thymus. This sample's subset: FACS-sorted CD3+ TCRalphabeta- TCRVdelta1+ TCRVdelta2- thymocytes. This TCR derives from a boy under two years old who had congenital heart surgery. The CDR3 reads CATWAWEYYKKLF. The DNA of the CDR3 is TGTGCCACCTGGGCCTGGGAATATTATAAGAAACTCTTT.